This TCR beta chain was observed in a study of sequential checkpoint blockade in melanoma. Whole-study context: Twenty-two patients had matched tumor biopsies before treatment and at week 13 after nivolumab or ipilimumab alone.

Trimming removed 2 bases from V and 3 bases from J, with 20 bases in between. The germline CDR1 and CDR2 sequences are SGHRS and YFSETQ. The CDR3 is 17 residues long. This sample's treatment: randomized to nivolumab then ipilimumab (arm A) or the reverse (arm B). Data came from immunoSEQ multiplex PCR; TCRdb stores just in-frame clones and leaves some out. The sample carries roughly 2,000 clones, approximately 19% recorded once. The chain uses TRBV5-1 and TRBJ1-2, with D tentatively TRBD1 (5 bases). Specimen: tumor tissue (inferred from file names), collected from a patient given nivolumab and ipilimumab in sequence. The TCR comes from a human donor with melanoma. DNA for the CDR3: TGCGCCAGCAGCTTTTGGCCAGGGCCTGTTAGGGACTATGGCTACACCTTC. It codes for CASSFWPGPVRDYGYTF.